This entry lists 7 T cell receptor beta chains sequenced from one sample in a study of T cell responses to AZD1222 COVID-19 vaccine. Here immunoSEQ multiplex PCR was the method, and the copy in TCRdb shows in-frame clones only, minus some. Among roughly 97,000 clones listed, approximately 86% were seen once. This sample comprised peripheral blood, obtained 28 days after the second dose of the MenACWY control vaccine. These TCRs come from an adult who received the MenACWY meningococcal vaccine as a control.

V gene TRBV18 combines with J gene TRBJ1-5, with TRBD1 matching over 8 bases. Germline-derived CDR1 and CDR2 are KGHSH and LQKENI. With 4 bases clipped from V and 7 bases from J, the junction kept 12 bases outside the gene matches. CDR3 length: 16 amino acids. The CDR3: CASSLGTGIGRQPQHF. CDR3 nucleotide sequence: TGTGCCAGCTCACTCGGGACAGGTATAGGGCGGCAGCCCCAGCATTTT. Filled out from reference TRBV18 and TRBJ1-5, the complete variable domain reads NAGVMQNPRHLVRRRGQEARLRCSPMKGHSHVYWYRQLPEEGLKFMVYLQKENIIDESGMPKERFSAEFPKEGPSILRIQQVVRGDSAAYFCASSLGTGIGRQPQHFGDGTRLSIL.

This chain uses TRBV28 with TRBJ1-5; D gene uncertain. From germline, CDR1 is MDHEN and CDR2 SYDVKM. V was pared by 7 bases and J by 6 bases, with 10 bases between. The CDR3 contains 12 residues. The CDR3 bases are TGTGCCAGCACCCCCCGGGGTCAGCCCCAGCATTTT. Residues: CASTPRGQPQHF.

The chain is built from TRBV2 and TRBJ1-1; 7 nucleotides line up with TRBD1. V was clipped by 6 bases and J by 0 bases; unmatched bases: 4. This CDR3 has 14 amino acids. Germline lookup yields CDR1 SNHLY and CDR2 FYNNEI. This CDR3 reads CASSLGQMNTEAFF. The DNA for the CDR3 is TGTGCCAGCAGCCTGGGACAGATGAACACTGAAGCTTTCTTT.

The chain combines TRBV5-4 with TRBJ1-3, with 9 bases identical to TRBD1. V dropped 4 bases and J dropped 0; count of bases not matched to a gene: 8. The CDR3 runs to 17 residues. The germline gives CDR1 SGHNT, CDR2 YYREEE (reference sequence). In nucleotides, the CDR3 is TGTGCCAGCAGCCGGGACAGGGTTATGAGCTCTGGAAACACCATATATTTT. This translates into CASSRDRVMSSGNTIYF.

The chain links TRBV29-1 to TRBJ1-2; D remains ambiguous. V was trimmed by 6 bases and J by 8 bases, leaving 16 bases between them. This CDR3 contains 12 residues. Germline-derived CDR1 and CDR2 are SQVTM and ANQGSEA. CDR3 in DNA: TGCAGCGTCGCAGCAGGTGGACGGGGCTACACCTTC. Protein: CSVAAGGRGYTF.

The chain's CDR3 is CAIRADRGRVEQYF. CDR3 nucleotides: TGTGCCATCAGAGCGGACAGGGGGCGGGTAGAGCAGTACTTC. This chain links TRBV10-3 with TRBJ2-7; the match to TRBD1 covers 11 bases. This CDR3 is built from 14 residues. V lost 6 bases to trimming and J lost 7 bases; unmatched junction nucleotides: 8. Germline V gene data show CDR1 as ENHRY and CDR2 as SYGVKD.

The rearrangement uses TRBV19 and TRBJ1-4, with 7 nucleotides matching TRBD1. V lost 9 bases to trimming and J lost 6 bases; unmatched junction nucleotides: 7. Germline V lookup: CDR1 LNHDA, CDR2 SQIVND (reference sequence). The CDR3 extends over 13 amino acids. The DNA for the CDR3 is TGTGCCAGCCACCGGGACAGCTATGAAAAACTGTTTTTT. Its protein product is CASHRDSYEKLFF.